This TCR beta chain appears in the sequencing data of a study of response to subunit inactivated influenza vaccine. After removal of 6 bases from V and 11 bases from J, the junction contained 9 bases not matched to a gene. The germline V gene encodes CDR1 MNHEY and CDR2 SVGEGT. The length of the CDR3 is 12 residues. TCRdb passed the RT-PCR reads through MiXCR, listing each CDR3 protein once. This sample yields about 620,000 distinct CDR3 sequences, of which approximately 10% are seen a single time; roughly a tenth belongs to the top ten. Regarding the study as a whole: T cells newly recruited by each seasonal influenza vaccination are few, the authors suggested.

Concerning this clonotype: Its antigen remains unknown.

Specimen: PBMCs from blood, collected on the day of vaccination. The chain links TRBV6-2 or TRBV6-3 to TRBJ1-1; 7 nucleotides agree with TRBD1. The clonotype originates from a man aged 50-60 years who received an inactivated influenza vaccine. The CDR3 DNA sequence: TGTGCCAGCAGGACGGGACAGTCTATGGCTTTCTTT. This gives the protein CASRTGQSMAFF.